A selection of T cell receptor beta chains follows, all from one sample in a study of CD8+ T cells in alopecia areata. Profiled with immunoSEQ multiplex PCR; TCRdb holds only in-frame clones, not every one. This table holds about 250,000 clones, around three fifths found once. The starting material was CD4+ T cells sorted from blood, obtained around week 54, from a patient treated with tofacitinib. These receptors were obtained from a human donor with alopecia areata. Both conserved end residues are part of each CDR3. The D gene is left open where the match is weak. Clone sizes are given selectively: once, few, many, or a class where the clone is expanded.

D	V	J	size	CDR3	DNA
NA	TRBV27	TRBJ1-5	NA	CASSPRGNQPQHF	TGTGCCAGCAGCCCGAGAGGCAATCAGCCCCAGCATTTT
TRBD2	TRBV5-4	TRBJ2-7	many	CASSLVAGGPEEQYF	TGTGCCAGCAGCTTGGTGGCGGGGGGGCCAGAAGAGCAGTACTTC
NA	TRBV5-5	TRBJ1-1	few	CASSFRVNTEAFF	TGTGCCAGCAGCTTCCGGGTTAACACTGAAGCTTTCTTT
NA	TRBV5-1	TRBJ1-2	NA	CASSLAETVGDGYTF	TGCGCCAGCAGCTTGGCCGAAACGGTCGGGGATGGCTACACCTTC
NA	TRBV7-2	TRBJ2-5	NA	CASSSPGVGTQYF	TGTGCCAGCAGCTCGCCGGGTGTCGGAACCCAGTACTTC
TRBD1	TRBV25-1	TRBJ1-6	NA	CASSDPGQGLSPLHF	TGTGCCAGCAGTGACCCGGGACAGGGTTTATCACCCCTCCACTTT
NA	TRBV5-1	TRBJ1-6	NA	CASSENTAPLHF	TGCGCCAGCAGCGAAAACACTGCGCCCCTCCACTTT
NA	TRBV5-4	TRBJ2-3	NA	CASSLRGRDTDTQYF	TGTGCCAGCAGCTTGAGGGGTAGAGACACAGATACGCAGTATTTT
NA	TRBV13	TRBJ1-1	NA	CASSLHRYTEAFF	TGTGCCAGCAGCCTCCACCGATACACTGAAGCTTTCTTT
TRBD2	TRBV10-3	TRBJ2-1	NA	CAIRGSGDMHNEQFF	TGTGCCATCAGGGGGAGCGGGGATATGCACAATGAGCAGTTCTTC
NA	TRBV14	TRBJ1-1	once	CASSHGEDTEAFF	TGTGCCAGCAGCCACGGGGAGGACACTGAAGCTTTCTTT
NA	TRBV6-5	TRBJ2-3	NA	CASSSSYGGTDTQYF	TGTGCCAGCAGTTCTAGCTACGGGGGCACAGATACGCAGTATTTT
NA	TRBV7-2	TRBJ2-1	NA	CASSFARPRGNEQFF	TGTGCCAGCAGCTTCGCCAGGCCCCGGGGGAATGAGCAGTTCTTC
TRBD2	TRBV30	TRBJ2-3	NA	CAWSVGGGRGDTQYF	TGTGCCTGGAGTGTGGGCGGGGGACGAGGAGATACGCAGTATTTT
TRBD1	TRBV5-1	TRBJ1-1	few	CASTLTGGDTEAFF	TGCGCCAGCACCTTGACAGGGGGAGACACTGAAGCTTTCTTT
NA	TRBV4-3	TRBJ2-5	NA	CASSPDGQETQYF	TGCGCCAGCAGCCCGGACGGTCAAGAGACCCAGTACTTC
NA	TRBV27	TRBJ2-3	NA	CASSRTAGLDTQYF	TGTGCCAGCAGTAGGACAGCAGGGTTAGATACGCAGTATTTT
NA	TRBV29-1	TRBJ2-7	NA	CSVEAGYEQYF	TGCAGCGTTGAAGCGGGTTACGAGCAGTACTTC
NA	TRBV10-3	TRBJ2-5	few	CAISGNDEETQYF	TGTGCCATCAGTGGCAACGATGAAGAGACCCAGTACTTC
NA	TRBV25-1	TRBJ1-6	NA	CASSYTQVNSPLHF	TGTGCCAGCAGTTATACACAGGTTAATTCACCCCTCCACTTT
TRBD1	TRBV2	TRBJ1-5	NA	CASRFNRGSNQPQHF	TGTGCCAGCAGATTCAACAGGGGCAGCAATCAGCCCCAGCATTTT
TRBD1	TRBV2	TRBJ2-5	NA	CASRKDREETQYF	TGTGCCAGCAGGAAAGACAGGGAGGAGACCCAGTACTTC
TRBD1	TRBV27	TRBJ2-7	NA	CASSSRQGFVYEQYF	TGTGCCAGCAGTTCTAGACAGGGATTTGTCTACGAGCAGTACTTC
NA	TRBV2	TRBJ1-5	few	CASNAGGRNQPQHF	TGTGCCAGCAACGCGGGGGGTCGCAATCAGCCCCAGCATTTT
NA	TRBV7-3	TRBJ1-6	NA	CASSYLRGSWDNSPLHF	TGTGCCAGCAGCTACCTAAGGGGTTCTTGGGATAATTCACCCCTCCACTTT
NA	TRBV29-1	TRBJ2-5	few	CSVDREGQTQYF	TGCAGCGTAGATAGAGAGGGTCAGACCCAGTACTTC
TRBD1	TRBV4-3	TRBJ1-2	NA	CASSQTPGQGTYGYTF	TGCGCCAGCAGCCAAACGCCGGGACAGGGAACCTATGGCTACACCTTC
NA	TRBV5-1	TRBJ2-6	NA	CASSLALSGYGFGANVLTF	TGCGCCAGCAGCTTGGCCCTCTCGGGATACGGTTTCGGGGCCAACGTCCTGACTTTC
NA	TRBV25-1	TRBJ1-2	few	CASSDYIYGYTF	TGTGCCAGCAGTGATTATATCTATGGCTACACCTTC
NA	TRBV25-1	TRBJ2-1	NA	CASSDRVEQFF	TGTGCCAGCAGTGACAGGGTAGAGCAGTTCTTC
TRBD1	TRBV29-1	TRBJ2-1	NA	CSATGGSYNEQFF	TGCAGCGCTACAGGGGGCTCCTACAATGAGCAGTTCTTC
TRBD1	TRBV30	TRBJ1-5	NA	CAWRGQGGNQPQHF	TGTGCCTGGAGGGGACAGGGAGGCAATCAGCCCCAGCATTTT
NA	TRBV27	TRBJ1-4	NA	CASSYLAETLFF	TGTGCCAGCAGTTATCTGGCAGAAACCCTGTTTTTT
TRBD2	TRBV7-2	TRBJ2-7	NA	CASSLRATSGGLVPYEQYF	TGTGCCAGCAGCCTAAGGGCCACTAGCGGGGGGCTGGTCCCCTACGAGCAGTACTTC
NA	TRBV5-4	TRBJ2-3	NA	CASSLEESSTDTQYF	TGTGCCAGCAGCTTGGAAGAATCTAGCACAGATACGCAGTATTTT
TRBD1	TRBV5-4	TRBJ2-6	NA	CATLPGQGLSGANVLTF	TGTGCCACACTTCCGGGACAGGGCCTATCTGGGGCCAACGTCCTGACTTTC
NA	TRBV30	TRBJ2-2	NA	CAWSGLVNTGELFF	TGTGCCTGGAGTGGACTCGTGAACACCGGGGAGCTGTTTTTT
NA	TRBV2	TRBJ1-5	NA	CASKAGASNQPQHF	TGTGCCAGCAAGGCCGGGGCGAGCAATCAGCCCCAGCATTTT
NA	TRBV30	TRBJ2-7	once	CAWGTLSYEQYF	TGTGCCTGGGGGACACTTTCCTACGAGCAGTACTTC
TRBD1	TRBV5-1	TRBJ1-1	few	CASSLRDRAEAFF	TGCGCCAGCAGCTTGCGTGACAGGGCTGAAGCTTTCTTT
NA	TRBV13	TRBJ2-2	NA	CASSRETTTNTGELFF	TGTGCCAGCAGCCGAGAGACAACCACGAACACCGGGGAGCTGTTTTTT